This T cell receptor beta chain was recorded in a study of T cells in Graves' hyperthyroidism and ophthalmopathy. This CDR3 is 13 amino acids long. Germline values: CDR1 SNHLY, CDR2 FYNNEI. Trimming shortened V by 7 bases and J by 6 bases, and 16 bases separated the two germline ends. In this sample, this clonotype turned up many times. Its specificity is unknown. RNA transcripts yielded amplified TCR beta CDR3 regions. The TCR CDR3 was amplified in a first-round RT-PCR using the HTBI primer set. TCRdb reprocessed the multiplex PCR reads via MiXCR and lists one record per CDR3 protein. Of 550,000 to 600,000 distinct CDR3 sequences in the sample, 46% were seen once. Whole-study results and caveats: The model predicted ophthalmopathy a median approximately six months before onset.

J is TRBJ2-7 and V is TRBV2; possibly TRBD1 or TRBD2 for D (5 bases each). The specimen was peripheral blood or thyroid tissue (not recorded which). This sequence was found in an adult woman with Graves' disease, either hyperthyroidism or ophthalmopathy (not recorded which). The CDR3 loop reads CASTPGTGSEQYF. CDR3 DNA: TGTGCCAGCACCCCTGGGACGGGCTCCGAGCAGTACTTC.